Reported below is one TCR beta chain. What antigen it recognizes has not been identified. Per-nucleotide qualities are absent, and no much larger clonotype sits a single base away. For each subset, between roughly 9,000 and 100,000 sorted cells were used for genomic DNA extraction with the DNeasy Blood and Tissue Kit. The immunoSEQ service sequenced and mapped the TCRbeta V-J or V-D-J regions, with each sample reaching coverage above 8x. The study's own analysis went as follows. Analysis was restricted to productive rearrangements exported from the immunoSEQ Analyzer platform, and clonality was assessed using the 500 most abundant clones. Repertoire overlap between populations was quantified with the Morisita-Horn similarity index and the Jaccard index. In roughly 6 cancer patients, Morisita-Horn similarity was measured between the TCR repertoires of CD8 T-cell subsets. The source is immuneACCESS, and TCRdb retained only in-frame sequences with V and J called. Part of the clones is not carried over; for the studies checked, unresolved V genes explain less than half of this, and the remainder is unexplained. V, J and clone size derive from that table, while D and trimming were established from the DNA sequence. Recorded for this sample are 300 to 350 clones; around 49% of them occurred a single time. The ten largest clones add up to 31% of the sample.

No therapy was being received by patients at the time of sample collection, although prior treatments had ranged from chemotherapy, radiotherapy, surgery and immunotherapy to none. Thawed cells were enriched for T lymphocytes with a negative-selection kit, adding EpCAM beads for tumor-infiltrating lymphocytes. CD8 TIL subsets were FACS-sorted as CD3+CD4-CD8+CD45RA- cells split by CD39 and CD103 expression into DN, SP and DP. After mincing, tumor specimens underwent a 1 h digestion with hyaluronidase, collagenase and DNase, and were then filtered, enriched by Ficoll and cryopreserved. On a FACSAria II, each population was sorted to roughly 99% purity, and the resulting cell pellets were frozen for TCR sequencing with no culture step. The sample comes from a study of CD39 and CD103 CD8 tumor-infiltrating T cells (dated by TCRdb to the late 2010s). Study-level background: Repertoire comparisons were shown for an HPV-positive HNSCC, an HPV-negative HNSCC, an ovarian cancer and a melanoma patient. TCRbeta CDR3 deep sequencing compared repertoires of CD8 TIL subsets defined by CD103 and CD39 with peripheral memory CD8 T cells.

CDR1 and CDR2, looked up from the germline V gene (reference sequence), are SGHNT and YYREEE. There are 11 amino acids in the CDR3, from cysteine to phenylalanine inclusive. CDR3 DNA is the only sequence kept; it has 33 bases, read in frame from the first base. V is pared back by 2 bases and J by 7 bases, with 4 bases lying between the germline termini. What the authors observed across the whole study: DP TIL clonotypes were rarely found in blood or uninvolved lymph node, whereas DN TIL clonotypes largely overlapped peripheral memory CD8 repertoires. Compared with DN and SP CD8 TILs and with blood memory CD8 T cells, DP CD8 TILs appeared more oligoclonal, with the top 30 clonotypes covering about 50-86%.

This sequence originates from a human donor with head and neck squamous cell carcinoma. Recombination connected TRBV5-4 to TRBJ2-1, with no D gene named confidently. Sequenced input: CD39+ CD103+ CD8+ T cells sorted from the tumor. The cell subset or site label, as the study defines it: CD103+CD39+ double-positive CD45RA- CD8 T cells. The nucleotides are TGTGCCAGCAGCTTTTCTAATGAGCAGTTCTTC. Translated, it gives CASSFSNEQFF.